This TCR beta chain was recorded in a study of cytomegalovirus exposure and HLA in healthy donors. This CDR3 contains 14 residues. A multiplex PCR was run with 60 Vbeta primers and 13 Jbeta primers. Original processing methods: As a later analysis found, there were 80 million to 90 million unique TCR beta chains, of which some 10 million were shared. Generated by immunoSEQ multiplex PCR, the TCRdb table keeps only in-frame clones and is missing some. V and J calls and clone size are copied from that table; D and trimming were computed from the DNA. The top ten clones hold around 10% of a sample with around 67,000 clones, 85% to 90% of them seen once.

This sequence joins TRBV12-2 and TRBJ2-7; the D call TRBD2 from the table was never checked on the DNA. TRBV12-2 is tagged as a pseudogene. The clonotype comes from a woman aged 25 to 39 in good health and CMV-seropositive. Specimen: PBMCs. The CDR3 spells CASRLGLKDNEQYF. The CDR3, as DNA: TGTGCAAGTCGCTTAGGACTGAAGGATAACGAGCAGTACTTC.